Sequencing of this TCR beta chain was carried out in a study of human T cells and chemical hapten exposure. Noted time point: patch test 2, 6 weeks after DPC sensitization. As for treatment: therapeutic diphenylcyclopropenone sensitization with weekly scalp DPC. Donors were 18 to 70-year-old alopecia patients suitable for DPC. TCRdb independently ran MiXCR on the RACE reads; one entry per CDR3 protein. The data show about 82,000 distinct CDR3 sequences, approximately 7% seen once. A remark on this clonotype: Its antigen is currently unknown. One end of the junction is discordant with germline, which a read error may explain.

Points from the study as a whole: TCRs exceeding 1 in 1000 frequency stayed unchanged with DPC sensitization.

This specimen consisted of whole blood, obtained in connection with sensitization to the hapten diphenylcyclopropenone (DPC). This receptor was identified in a woman aged 25 to 39 with alopecia areata. Some clones in this sample may be carry-over from other donors' samples.

Here the CDR3 reads CSASLPGRNYGDTF. For the CDR3, the DNA is TGCAGTGCTAGTTTGCCGGGTAGAAACTATGGCGACACCTTC. The V call is TRBV20-1, the J call TRBJ1-2, with D unresolved. Germline lookup yields CDR1 DFQATT and CDR2 SNEGSKA (reference sequence). There are 14 residues in the CDR3.